The source of this T cell receptor beta chain is a study of cytomegalovirus exposure and HLA in healthy donors. Study findings and constraints: CMV serostatus alone was available as immune exposure information. Later analysis placed DRB1 highest and HLA-C lowest in TCR association rates, which differed by HLA locus. A prior analysis recorded that most TCR beta V segments were productive about 87% or about 30% of the time.

Germline trimming cut 4 bases from V and 3 bases from J; bases unmatched to any gene: 12. CDR1 and CDR2 (germline): SGDLS, YYNGEE. This CDR3 comprises 17 residues. About this clone itself: What it binds is not known. The sample has other DNA sequences that encode this CDR3 too.

In the PCR, 60 Vbeta and 13 Jbeta primers were used. Per the authors' pipeline: As a later analysis found, there were 80 million or so unique TCR beta chains, of which 8.5 million to 14 million were shared. The table came from immunoSEQ multiplex PCR; TCRdb's copy has only in-frame clones and leaves some out. D and trimming were read from the DNA, whereas the V and J calls and clone size are those reported in that table. This sample has 140,000 or so clones, with 88% found just once. Sequences were obtained from PBMCs. The gene calls are TRBV9 and TRBJ2-3, with 9 bases aligning to TRBD2. The sequence came from a woman aged 40 to 49 in good health and CMV-seronegative. CDR3 in DNA: TGTGCCAGCAGCCCAGCGGCGGTAGCGGGAGTTACAGATACGCAGTATTTT. Encoded protein: CASSPAAVAGVTDTQYF.